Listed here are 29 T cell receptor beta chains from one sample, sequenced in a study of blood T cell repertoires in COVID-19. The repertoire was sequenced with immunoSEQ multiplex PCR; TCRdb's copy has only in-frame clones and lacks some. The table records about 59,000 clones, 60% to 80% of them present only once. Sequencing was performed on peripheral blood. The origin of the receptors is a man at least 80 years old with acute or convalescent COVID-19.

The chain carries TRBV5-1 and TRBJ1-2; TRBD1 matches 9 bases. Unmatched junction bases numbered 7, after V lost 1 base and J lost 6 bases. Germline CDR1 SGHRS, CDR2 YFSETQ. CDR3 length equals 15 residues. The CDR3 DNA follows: TGCGCCAGCAGCTTGCAACAGGGGGCGCGGAATGGCTACACCTTC. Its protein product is CASSLQQGARNGYTF.

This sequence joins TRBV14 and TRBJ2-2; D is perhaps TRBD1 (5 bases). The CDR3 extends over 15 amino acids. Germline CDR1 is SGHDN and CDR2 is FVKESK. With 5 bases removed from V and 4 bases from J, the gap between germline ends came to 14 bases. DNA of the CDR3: TGTGCCAGCAGCGAAAGGGCAGGGCGCACCGGGGAGCTGTTTTTT. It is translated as CASSERAGRTGELFF.

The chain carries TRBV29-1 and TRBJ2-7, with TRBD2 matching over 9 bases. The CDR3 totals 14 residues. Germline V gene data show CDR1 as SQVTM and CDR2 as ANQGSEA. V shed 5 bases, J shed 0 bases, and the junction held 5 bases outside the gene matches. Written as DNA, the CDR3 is TGCAGCGTTCTTAGCGGGGGAAGCTCCTACGAGCAGTACTTC. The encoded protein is CSVLSGGSSYEQYF.

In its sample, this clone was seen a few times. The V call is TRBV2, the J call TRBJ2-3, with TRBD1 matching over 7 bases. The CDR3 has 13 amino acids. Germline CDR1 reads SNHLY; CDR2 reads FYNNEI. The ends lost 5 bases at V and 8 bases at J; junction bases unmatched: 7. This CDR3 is CASSNQGVPTQYF. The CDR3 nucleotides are TGTGCCAGCAGTAATCAGGGGGTCCCTACGCAGTATTTT.

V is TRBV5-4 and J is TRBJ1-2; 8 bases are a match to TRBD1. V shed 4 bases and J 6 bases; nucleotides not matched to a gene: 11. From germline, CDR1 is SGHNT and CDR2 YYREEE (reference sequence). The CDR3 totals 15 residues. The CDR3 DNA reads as TGTGCCAGCAGCGGGGGACAGGATAACTATAATGGCTACACCTTC. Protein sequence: CASSGGQDNYNGYTF.

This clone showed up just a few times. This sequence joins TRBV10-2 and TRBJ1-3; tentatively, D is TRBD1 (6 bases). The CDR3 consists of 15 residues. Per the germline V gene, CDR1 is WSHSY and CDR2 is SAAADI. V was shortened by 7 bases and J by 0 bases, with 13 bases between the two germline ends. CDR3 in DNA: TGCGCCAGCAAAAACGGACAGTACTCTGGAAACACCATATATTTT. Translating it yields CASKNGQYSGNTIYF.

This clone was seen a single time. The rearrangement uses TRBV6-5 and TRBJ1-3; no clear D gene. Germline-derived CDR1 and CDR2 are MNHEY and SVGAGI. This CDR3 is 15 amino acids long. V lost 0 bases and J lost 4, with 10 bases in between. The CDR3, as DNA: TGTGCCAGCAGTTACTCGAATGGCGGAGGAAACACCATATATTTT. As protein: CASSYSNGGGNTIYF.

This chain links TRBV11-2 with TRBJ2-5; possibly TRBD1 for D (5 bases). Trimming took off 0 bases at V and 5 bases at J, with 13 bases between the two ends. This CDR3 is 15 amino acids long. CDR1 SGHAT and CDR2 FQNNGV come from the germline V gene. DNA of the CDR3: TGTGCCAGCAGCTTAGATTCAGGGTCCGGGGAGACCCAGTACTTC. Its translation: CASSLDSGSGETQYF.

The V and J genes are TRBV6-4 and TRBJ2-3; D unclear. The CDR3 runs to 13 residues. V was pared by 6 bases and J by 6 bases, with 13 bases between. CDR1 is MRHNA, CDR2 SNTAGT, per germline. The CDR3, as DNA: TGTGCCAGCAGCCCTGGGCCCTCCGATACGCAGTATTTT. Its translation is CASSPGPSDTQYF.

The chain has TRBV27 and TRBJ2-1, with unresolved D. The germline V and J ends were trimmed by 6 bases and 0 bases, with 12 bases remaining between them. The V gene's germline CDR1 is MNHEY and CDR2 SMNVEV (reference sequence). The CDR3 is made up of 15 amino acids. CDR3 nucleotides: TGTGCCAGCAGCCCCACTATTGCCTCCTACAATGAGCAGTTCTTC. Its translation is CASSPTIASYNEQFF.

The CDR3 region has the DNA TGTGCCACCAAAGATAGCGGATTGAGGACAGATACGCAGTATTTT. Protein product: CATKDSGLRTDTQYF. The chain joins TRBV15 to TRBJ2-3; the D gene is possibly TRBD2 (6 bases). Looked up from germline, CDR1 is LNHNV and CDR2 is YYDKDF (reference sequence). The CDR3 loop spans 15 amino acids. Trimming shortened V by 7 bases and J by 3 bases, and 17 bases separated the two germline ends. The whole variable domain, remainder taken from reference TRBV15 and TRBJ2-3, is DAMVIQNPRYQVTQFGKPVTLSCSQTLNHNVMYWYQQKSSQAPKLLFHYYDKDFNNEADTPDNFQSRRPNTSFCFLDIRSPGLGDTAMYLCATKDSGLRTDTQYFGPGTRLTVL.

The CDR3 sequence: CASSQDLAGNQETQYF. CDR3 nucleotide sequence: TGCGCCAGCAGCCAAGACCTAGCGGGGAACCAAGAGACCCAGTACTTC. The chain joins TRBV4-1 to TRBJ2-5; 9 bases match TRBD2. The CDR3 loop spans 16 amino acids. Germline V gene lookup returns CDR1 MGHRA and CDR2 YSYEKL. Trimming took 0 bases from V and 0 from J; bases not matched to a gene: 2.

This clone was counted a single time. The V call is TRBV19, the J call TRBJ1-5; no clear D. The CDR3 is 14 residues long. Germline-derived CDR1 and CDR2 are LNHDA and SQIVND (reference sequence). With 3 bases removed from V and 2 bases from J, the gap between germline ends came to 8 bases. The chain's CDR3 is CASSIWSGNQPQHF. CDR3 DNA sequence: TGTGCCAGTAGTATTTGGTCGGGCAATCAGCCCCAGCATTTT.

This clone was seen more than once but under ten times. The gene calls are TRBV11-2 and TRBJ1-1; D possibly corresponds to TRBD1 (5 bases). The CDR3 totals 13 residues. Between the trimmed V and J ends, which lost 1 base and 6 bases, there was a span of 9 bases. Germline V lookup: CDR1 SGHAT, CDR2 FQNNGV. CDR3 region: CASSLGRGAEAFF. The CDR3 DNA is TGTGCCAGCAGCTTAGGTAGGGGCGCTGAAGCTTTCTTT.

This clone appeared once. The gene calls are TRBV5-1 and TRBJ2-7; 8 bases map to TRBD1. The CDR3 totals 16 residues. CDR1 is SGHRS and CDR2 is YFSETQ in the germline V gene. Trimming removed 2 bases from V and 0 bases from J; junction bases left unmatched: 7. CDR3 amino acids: CASSFSQGAYSYEQYF. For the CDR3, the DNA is TGCGCCAGCAGCTTTTCTCAGGGGGCCTACTCCTACGAGCAGTACTTC. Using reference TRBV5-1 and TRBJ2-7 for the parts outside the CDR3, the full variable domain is KAGVTQTPRYLIKTRGQQVTLSCSPISGHRSVSWYQQTPGQGLQFLFEYFSETQRNKGNFPGRFSGRQFSNSRSEMNVSTLELGDSALYLCASSFSQGAYSYEQYFGPGTRLTVT.

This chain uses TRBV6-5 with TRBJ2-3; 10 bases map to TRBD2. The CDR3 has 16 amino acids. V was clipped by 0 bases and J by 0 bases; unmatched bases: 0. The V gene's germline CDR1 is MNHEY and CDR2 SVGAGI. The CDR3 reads CASSYSTSGSTDTQYF. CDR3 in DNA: TGTGCCAGCAGTTACTCGACTAGCGGGAGCACAGATACGCAGTATTTT.

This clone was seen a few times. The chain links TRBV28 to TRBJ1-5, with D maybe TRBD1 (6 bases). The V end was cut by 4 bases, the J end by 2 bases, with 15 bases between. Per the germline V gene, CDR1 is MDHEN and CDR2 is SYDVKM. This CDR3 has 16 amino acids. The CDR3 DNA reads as TGTGCCAGCAGTTCGACAGGAACCTCTCGCAATCAGCCCCAGCATTTT. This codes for CASSSTGTSRNQPQHF.

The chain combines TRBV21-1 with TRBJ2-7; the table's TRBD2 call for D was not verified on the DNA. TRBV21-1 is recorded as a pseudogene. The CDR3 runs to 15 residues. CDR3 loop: CASSKDGGVHREQYF. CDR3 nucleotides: TGTGCCAGCAGCAAAGACGGCGGAGTTCATAGGGAGCAGTACTTC.

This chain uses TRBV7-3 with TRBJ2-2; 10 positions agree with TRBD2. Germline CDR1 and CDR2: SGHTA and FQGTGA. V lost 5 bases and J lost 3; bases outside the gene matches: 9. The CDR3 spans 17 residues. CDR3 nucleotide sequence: TGTGCCAGCAGCCCAAAGAACCTAGCGGGAGACACCGGGGAGCTGTTTTTT. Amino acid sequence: CASSPKNLAGDTGELFF.

CDR3 DNA sequence: TGTGCCAGCAGTGTGGGGCAGCACAATGAGCAGTTCTTC. This codes for CASSVGQHNEQFF. The V call is TRBV2, the J call TRBJ2-1; D may be TRBD1 (5 bases). Germline V lookup: CDR1 SNHLY, CDR2 FYNNEI. V was trimmed by 4 bases and J by 5 bases, leaving 9 bases between them. This CDR3 spans 13 amino acids. The complete variable domain, with remaining parts taken from reference TRBV2 and TRBJ2-1, reads EPEVTQTPSHQVTQMGQEVILRCVPISNHLYFYWYRQILGQKVEFLVSFYNNEISEKSEIFDDQFSVERPDGSNFTLKIRSTKLEDSAMYFCASSVGQHNEQFFGPGTRLTVL.

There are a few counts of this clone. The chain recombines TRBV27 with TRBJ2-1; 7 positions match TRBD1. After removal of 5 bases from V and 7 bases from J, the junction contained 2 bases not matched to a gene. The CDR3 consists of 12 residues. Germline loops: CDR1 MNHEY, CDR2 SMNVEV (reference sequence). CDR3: CASSPQGNEQFF. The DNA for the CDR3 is TGTGCCAGCAGTCCACAGGGGAATGAGCAGTTCTTC.

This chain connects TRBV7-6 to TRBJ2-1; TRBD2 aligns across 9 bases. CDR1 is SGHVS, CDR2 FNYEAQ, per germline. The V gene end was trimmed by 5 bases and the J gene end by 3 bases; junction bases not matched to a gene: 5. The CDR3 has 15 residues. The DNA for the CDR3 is TGTGCCAGCAGCAGACTAGCGGACTACTACAATGAGCAGTTCTTC. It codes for CASSRLADYYNEQFF. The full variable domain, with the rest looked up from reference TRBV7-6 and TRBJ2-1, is GAGVSQSPRYKVTKRGQDVALRCDPISGHVSLYWYRQALGQGPEFLTYFNYEAQQDKSGLPNDRFSAERPEGSISTLTIQRTEQRDSAMYRCASSRLADYYNEQFFGPGTRLTVL.

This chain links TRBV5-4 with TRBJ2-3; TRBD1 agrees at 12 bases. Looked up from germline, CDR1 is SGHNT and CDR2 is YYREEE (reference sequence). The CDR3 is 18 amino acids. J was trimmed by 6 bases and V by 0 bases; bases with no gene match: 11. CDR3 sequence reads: CASSLGRVGTGGGDTQYF. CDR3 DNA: TGTGCCAGCAGCTTGGGTAGGGTCGGGACAGGGGGCGGGGATACGCAGTATTTT.

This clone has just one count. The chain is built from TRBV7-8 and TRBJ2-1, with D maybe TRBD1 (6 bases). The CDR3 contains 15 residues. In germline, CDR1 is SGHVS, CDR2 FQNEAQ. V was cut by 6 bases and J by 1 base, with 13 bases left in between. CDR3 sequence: CASRRTEISYNEQFF. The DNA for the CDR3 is TGTGCCAGCAGGAGGACAGAAATTTCCTACAATGAGCAGTTCTTC. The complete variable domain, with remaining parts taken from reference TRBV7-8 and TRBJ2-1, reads GAGVSQSPRYKVAKRGQDVALRCDPISGHVSLFWYQQALGQGPEFLTYFQNEAQLDKSGLPSDRFFAERPEGSVSTLKIQRTQQEDSAVYLCASRRTEISYNEQFFGPGTRLTVL.

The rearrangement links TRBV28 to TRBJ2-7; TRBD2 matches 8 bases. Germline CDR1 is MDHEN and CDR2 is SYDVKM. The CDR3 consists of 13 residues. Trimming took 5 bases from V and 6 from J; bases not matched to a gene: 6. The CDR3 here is CASSRAGEREQYF. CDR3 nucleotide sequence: TGTGCCAGCAGTCGAGCGGGAGAACGCGAGCAGTACTTC. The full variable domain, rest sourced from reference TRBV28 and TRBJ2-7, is DVKVTQSSRYLVKRTGEKVFLECVQDMDHENMFWYRQDPGLGLRLIYFSYDVKMKEKGDIPEGYSVSREKKERFSLILESASTNQTSMYLCASSRAGEREQYFGPGTRLTVT.

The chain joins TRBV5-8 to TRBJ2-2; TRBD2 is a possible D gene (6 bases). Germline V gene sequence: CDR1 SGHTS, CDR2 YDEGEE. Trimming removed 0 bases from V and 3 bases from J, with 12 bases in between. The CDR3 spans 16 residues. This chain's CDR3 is CASSLVGGYDTGELFF. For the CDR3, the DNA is TGTGCCAGCAGCTTGGTTGGAGGGTACGACACCGGGGAGCTGTTTTTT.

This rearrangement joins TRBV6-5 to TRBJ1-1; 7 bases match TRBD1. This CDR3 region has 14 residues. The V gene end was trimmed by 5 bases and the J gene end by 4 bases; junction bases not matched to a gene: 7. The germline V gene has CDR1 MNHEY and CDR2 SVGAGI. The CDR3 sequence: CASSRGTVGTEAFF. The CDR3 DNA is TGTGCCAGCAGTCGGGGGACAGTGGGCACTGAAGCTTTCTTT.

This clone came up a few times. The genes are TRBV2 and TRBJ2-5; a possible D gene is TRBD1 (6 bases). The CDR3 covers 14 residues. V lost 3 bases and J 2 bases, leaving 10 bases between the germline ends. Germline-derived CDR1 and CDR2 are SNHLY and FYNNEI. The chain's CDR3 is CASSENRDQETQYF. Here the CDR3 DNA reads TGTGCCAGCAGTGAGAACAGGGATCAAGAGACCCAGTACTTC.

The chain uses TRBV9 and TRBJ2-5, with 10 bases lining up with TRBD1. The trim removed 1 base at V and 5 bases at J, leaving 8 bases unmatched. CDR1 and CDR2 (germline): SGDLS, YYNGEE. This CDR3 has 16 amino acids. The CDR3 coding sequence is TGTGCCAGCAGCGTATCCCCCGGGACAGGGGCGGAGACCCAGTACTTC. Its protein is CASSVSPGTGAETQYF. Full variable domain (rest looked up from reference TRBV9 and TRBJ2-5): DSGVTQTPKHLITATGQRVTLRCSPRSGDLSVYWYQQSLDQGLQFLIQYYNGEERAKGNILERFSAQQFPDLHSELNLSSLELGDSALYFCASSVSPGTGAETQYFGPGTRLLVL.